This T cell receptor beta chain was retrieved from a study of control samples from healthy donors and cancer patients. The repertoire was sequenced with immunoSEQ multiplex PCR; TCRdb's copy has only in-frame clones and lacks some. In the table there are 120,000 or so clones, 85% to 95% of which are singletons. The sample comprised PBMCs. This TCR derives from a man aged 80 or over with head and neck cancer.

This CDR3 is CASSGISGLNEQFF. For the CDR3, the DNA is TGTGCCAGCAGCGGAATATCGGGGCTCAATGAGCAGTTCTTC. This sequence joins TRBV9 and TRBJ2-1; D possibly matches TRBD1 or TRBD2 (5 bases each). V lost 3 bases and J 6 bases, leaving 13 bases between the germline ends. The length of the CDR3 is 14 residues. Germline CDR1 and CDR2: SGDLS and YYNGEE.